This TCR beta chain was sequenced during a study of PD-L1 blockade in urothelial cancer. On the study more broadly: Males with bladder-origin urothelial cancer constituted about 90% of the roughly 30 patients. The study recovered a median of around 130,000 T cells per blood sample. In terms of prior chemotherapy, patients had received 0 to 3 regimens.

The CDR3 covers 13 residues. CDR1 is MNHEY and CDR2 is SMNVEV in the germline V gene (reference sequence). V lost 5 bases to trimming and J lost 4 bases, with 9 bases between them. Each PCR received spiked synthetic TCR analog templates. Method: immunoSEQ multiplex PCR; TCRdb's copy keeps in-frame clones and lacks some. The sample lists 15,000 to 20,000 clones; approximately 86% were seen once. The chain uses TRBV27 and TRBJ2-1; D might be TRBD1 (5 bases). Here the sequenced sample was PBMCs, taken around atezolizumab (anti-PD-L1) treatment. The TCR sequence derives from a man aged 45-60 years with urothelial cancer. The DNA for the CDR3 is TGTGCCAGCAGTCGAACAGGATACAATGAGCAGTTCTTC. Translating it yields CASSRTGYNEQFF.